This TCR beta chain is from a study of blood T cell repertoires in COVID-19. Assay: immunoSEQ multiplex PCR; the TCRdb copy retains only in-frame clones and omits some. Of about 330,000 clones in the sample, roughly 90% are singletons; the top ten hold approximately 18%. Per the germline V gene, CDR1 is SGHVS and CDR2 is FNYEAQ. Trimming left V 7 bases short and J 5 bases short, with 14 bases between. The CDR3 has 13 residues. Input material: PBMCs or T cells enriched from blood (not recorded which). The sequence was collected from a woman younger than 45 who had recovered from COVID-19. J is TRBJ2-5 and V is TRBV7-6; D is perhaps TRBD2 (6 bases). The CDR3 reads CASNPLAQETQYF. The CDR3 bases are TGTGCCAGCAACCCACTAGCTCAGGAGACCCAGTACTTC.